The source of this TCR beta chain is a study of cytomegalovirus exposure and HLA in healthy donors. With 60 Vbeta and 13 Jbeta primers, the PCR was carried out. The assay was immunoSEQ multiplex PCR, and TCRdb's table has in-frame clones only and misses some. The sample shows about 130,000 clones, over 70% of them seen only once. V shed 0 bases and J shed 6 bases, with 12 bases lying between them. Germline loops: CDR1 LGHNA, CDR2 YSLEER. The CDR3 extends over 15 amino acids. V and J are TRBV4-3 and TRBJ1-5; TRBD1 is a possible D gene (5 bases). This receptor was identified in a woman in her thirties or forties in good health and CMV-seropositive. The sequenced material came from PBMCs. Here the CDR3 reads CASSQDTWGGQPQHF. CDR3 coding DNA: TGCGCCAGCAGCCAAGATACCTGGGGGGGTCAGCCCCAGCATTTT.